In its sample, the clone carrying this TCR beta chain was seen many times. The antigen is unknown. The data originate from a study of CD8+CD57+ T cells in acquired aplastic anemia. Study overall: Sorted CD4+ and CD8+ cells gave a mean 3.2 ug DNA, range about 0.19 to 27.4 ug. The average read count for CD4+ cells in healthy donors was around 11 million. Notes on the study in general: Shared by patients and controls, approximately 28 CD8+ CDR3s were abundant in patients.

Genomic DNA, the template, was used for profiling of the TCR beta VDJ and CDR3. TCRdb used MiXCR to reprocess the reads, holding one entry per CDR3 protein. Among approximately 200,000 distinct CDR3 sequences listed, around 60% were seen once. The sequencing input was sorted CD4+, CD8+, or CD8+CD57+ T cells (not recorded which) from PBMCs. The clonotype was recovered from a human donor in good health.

CDR3 in amino acids: CSARGTHENRPQHF. The CDR3 coding sequence is TGCAGTGCTAGAGGTACCCACGAAAATAGGCCCCAGCATTTT. The rearrangement joins TRBV20-1 to TRBJ1-5; D is unresolved. The ends were cut back, 1 base at V and 9 bases at J, with 16 bases in the middle. Germline-derived CDR1 and CDR2 are DFQATT and SNEGSKA (reference sequence). The CDR3 is 14 amino acids.